In this sample, the clone carrying this T cell receptor (beta chain) turned up many times. Its antigen is not identified. The CDR3 extends over 14 amino acids. V dropped 4 bases and J dropped 8; count of bases not matched to a gene: 8. Germline values: CDR1 SGDLS, CDR2 YYNGEE. This sample is part of a study of response to subunit inactivated influenza vaccine. Broader study findings: Seasonal influenza vaccination, on each occasion, was suggested by the authors to recruit few new T cells.

Each CDR3 protein gets one entry after TCRdb re-called the RT-PCR reads with MiXCR. The table includes under 800,000 distinct CDR3 sequences, around 13% detected once. J is TRBJ2-1 and V is TRBV9; TRBD2 matches 8 bases. The sample was PBMCs from blood, taken around 14 days before vaccination. This receptor was identified in a man aged 45-65 years who received an inactivated influenza vaccine. The DNA of the CDR3 is TGTGCCAGCAGCACCCGGTCCGGGAGGGATGAGCAGTTCTTC. This translates into CASSTRSGRDEQFF.